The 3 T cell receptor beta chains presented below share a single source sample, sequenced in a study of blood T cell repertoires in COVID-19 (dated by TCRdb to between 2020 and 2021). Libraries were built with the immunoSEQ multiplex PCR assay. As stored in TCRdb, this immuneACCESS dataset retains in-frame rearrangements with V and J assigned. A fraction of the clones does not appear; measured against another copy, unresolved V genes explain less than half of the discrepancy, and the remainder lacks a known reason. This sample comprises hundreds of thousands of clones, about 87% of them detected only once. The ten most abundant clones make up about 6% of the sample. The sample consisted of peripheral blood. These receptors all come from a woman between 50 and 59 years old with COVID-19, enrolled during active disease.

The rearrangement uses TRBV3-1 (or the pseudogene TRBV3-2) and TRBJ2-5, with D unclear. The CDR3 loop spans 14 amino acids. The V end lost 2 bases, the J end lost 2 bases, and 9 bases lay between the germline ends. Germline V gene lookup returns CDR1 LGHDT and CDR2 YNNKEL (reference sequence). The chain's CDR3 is CASSQSRLQETQYF. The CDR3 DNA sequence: TGTGCCAGCAGCCAATCCAGGCTTCAAGAGACCCAGTACTTC.

The CDR3 sequence is CASSHAKGQVPASNQPQHF. The DNA for the CDR3 is TGTGCCAGTAGTCATGCCAAGGGACAGGTTCCGGCTAGCAATCAGCCCCAGCATTTT. The J gene is TRBJ1-5, the V gene TRBV19, with TRBD1 matching over 8 bases. V was clipped by 5 bases and J by 0 bases; unmatched bases: 15. Germline V gene data show CDR1 as LNHDA and CDR2 as SQIVND (reference sequence). The length of the CDR3 is 19 residues.

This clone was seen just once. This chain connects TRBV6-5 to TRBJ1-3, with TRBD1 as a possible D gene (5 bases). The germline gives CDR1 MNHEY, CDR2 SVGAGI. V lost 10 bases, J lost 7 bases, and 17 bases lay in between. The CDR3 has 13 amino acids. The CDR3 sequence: CAISFFPGNTIYF. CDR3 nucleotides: TGTGCCATCTCTTTCTTTCCAGGGAACACCATATATTTT.